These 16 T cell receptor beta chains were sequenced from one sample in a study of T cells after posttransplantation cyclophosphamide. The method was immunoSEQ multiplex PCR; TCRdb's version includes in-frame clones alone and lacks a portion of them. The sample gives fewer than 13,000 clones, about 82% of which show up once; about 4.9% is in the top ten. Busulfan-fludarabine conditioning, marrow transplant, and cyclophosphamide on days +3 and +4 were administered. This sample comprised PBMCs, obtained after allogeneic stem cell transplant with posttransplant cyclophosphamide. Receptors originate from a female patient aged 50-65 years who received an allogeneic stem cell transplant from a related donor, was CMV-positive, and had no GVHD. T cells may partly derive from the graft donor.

The CDR3 here is CASSKRQGDNYGYTF. DNA for the CDR3: TGTGCCAGCAGTAAAAGACAGGGTGATAACTATGGCTACACCTTC. This chain connects TRBV5-4 to TRBJ1-2, with 7 bases fitting TRBD1. The CDR3 contains 15 residues. The germline V gene has CDR1 SGHNT and CDR2 YYREEE (reference sequence). With V trimmed by 5 bases and J by 1 base, 8 bases remained unmatched.

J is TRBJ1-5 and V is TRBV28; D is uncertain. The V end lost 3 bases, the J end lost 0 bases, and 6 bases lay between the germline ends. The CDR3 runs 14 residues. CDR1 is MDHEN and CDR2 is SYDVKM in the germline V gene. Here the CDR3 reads CASSFWSSNQPQHF. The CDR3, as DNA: TGTGCCAGCAGTTTCTGGAGTAGCAATCAGCCCCAGCATTTT.

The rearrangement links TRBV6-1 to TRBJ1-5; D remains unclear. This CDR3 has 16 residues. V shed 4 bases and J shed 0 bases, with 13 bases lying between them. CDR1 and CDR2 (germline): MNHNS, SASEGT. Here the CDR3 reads CASSVLSGYSNQPQHF. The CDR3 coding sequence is TGTGCCAGCAGTGTGCTCTCGGGATATAGCAATCAGCCCCAGCATTTT.

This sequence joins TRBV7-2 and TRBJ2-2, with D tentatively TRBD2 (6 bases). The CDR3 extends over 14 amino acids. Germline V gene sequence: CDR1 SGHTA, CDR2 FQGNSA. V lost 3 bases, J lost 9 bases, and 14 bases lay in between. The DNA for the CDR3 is TGTGCCAGCAGCTTCCGGGGTGCGGGGAGGGAGCTGTTTTTT. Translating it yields CASSFRGAGRELFF. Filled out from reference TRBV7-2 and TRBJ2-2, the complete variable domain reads GAGVSQSPSNKVTEKGKDVELRCDPISGHTALYWYRQSLGQGLEFLIYFQGNSAPDKSGLPSDRFSAERTGGSVSTLTIQRTQQEDSAVYLCASSFRGAGRELFFGEGSRLTVL.

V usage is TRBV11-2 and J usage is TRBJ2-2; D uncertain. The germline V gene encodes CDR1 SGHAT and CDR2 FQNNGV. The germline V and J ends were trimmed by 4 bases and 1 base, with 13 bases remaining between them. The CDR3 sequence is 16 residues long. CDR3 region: CASSSLRGVNTGELFF. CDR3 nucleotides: TGTGCCAGCAGCTCCCTTCGTGGAGTGAACACCGGGGAGCTGTTTTTT.

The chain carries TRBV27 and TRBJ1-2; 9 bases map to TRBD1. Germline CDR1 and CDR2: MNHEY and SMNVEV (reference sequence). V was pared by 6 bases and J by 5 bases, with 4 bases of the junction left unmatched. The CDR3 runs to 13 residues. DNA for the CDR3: TGTGCCAGCAGCACAGGGGGCGGGTATGGCTACACCTTC. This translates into CASSTGGGYGYTF.

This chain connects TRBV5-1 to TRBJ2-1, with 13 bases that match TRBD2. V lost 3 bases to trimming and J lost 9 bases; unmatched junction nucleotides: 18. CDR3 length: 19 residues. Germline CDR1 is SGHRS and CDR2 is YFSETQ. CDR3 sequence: CASSSWYPPGLAGKFEQFF. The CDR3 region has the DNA TGCGCCAGCAGCTCATGGTACCCTCCGGGACTAGCGGGAAAGTTTGAGCAGTTCTTC.

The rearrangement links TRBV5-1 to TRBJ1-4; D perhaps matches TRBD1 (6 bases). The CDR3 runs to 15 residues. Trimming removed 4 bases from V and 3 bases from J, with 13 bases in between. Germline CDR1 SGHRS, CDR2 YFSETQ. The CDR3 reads CASSPTGIANEKLFF. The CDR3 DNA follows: TGCGCCAGCAGCCCAACAGGGATTGCTAATGAAAAACTGTTTTTT.

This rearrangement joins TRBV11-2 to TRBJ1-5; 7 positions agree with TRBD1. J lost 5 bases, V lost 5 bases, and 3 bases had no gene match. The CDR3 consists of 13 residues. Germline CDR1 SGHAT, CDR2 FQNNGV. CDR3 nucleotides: TGTGCCAGCAGCAGGGACAGTCATCAGCCCCAGCATTTT. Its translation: CASSRDSHQPQHF.

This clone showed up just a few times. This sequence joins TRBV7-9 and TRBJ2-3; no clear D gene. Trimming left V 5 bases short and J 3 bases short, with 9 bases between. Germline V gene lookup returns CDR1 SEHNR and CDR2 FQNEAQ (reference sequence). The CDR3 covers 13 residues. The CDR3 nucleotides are TGTGCCAGCAGCAACGGAGAAACAGATACGCAGTATTTT. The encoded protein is CASSNGETDTQYF.

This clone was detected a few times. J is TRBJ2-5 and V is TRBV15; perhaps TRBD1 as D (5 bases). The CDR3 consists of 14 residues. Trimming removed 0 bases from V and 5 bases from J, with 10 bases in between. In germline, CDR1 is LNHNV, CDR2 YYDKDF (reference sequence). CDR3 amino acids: CATSRDLGRETQYF. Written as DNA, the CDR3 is TGTGCCACCAGCAGAGATCTGGGGCGGGAGACCCAGTACTTC.

Written as DNA, the CDR3 is TGTGCCAGCAGTTCCTCAGGCGGGGAGCTGTTTTTT. The encoded protein is CASSSSGGELFF. This chain links TRBV28 with TRBJ2-2; D gene unclear. The V end lost 4 bases, the J end lost 7 bases, and 7 bases lay between the germline ends. Looked up from germline, CDR1 is MDHEN and CDR2 is SYDVKM. The CDR3 is 12 residues long.

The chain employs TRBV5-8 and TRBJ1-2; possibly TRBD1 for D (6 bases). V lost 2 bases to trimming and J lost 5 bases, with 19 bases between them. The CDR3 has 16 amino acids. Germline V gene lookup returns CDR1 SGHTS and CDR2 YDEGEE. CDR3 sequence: CASSFDGWGGLYGYTF. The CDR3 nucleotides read TGTGCCAGCAGCTTTGACGGTTGGGGGGGCCTTTATGGCTACACCTTC.

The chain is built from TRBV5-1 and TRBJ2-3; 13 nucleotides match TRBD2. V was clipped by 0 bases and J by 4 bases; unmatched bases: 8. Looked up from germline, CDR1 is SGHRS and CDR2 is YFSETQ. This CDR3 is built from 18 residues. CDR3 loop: CASSLAPGLAGISDTQYF. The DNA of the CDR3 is TGCGCCAGCAGCTTGGCCCCGGGACTAGCGGGGATCTCAGATACGCAGTATTTT.

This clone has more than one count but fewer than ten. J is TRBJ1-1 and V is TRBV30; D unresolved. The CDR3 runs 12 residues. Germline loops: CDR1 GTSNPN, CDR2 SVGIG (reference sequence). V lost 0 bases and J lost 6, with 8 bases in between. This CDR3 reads CAWSVEVAEAFF. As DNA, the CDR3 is TGTGCCTGGAGTGTCGAGGTAGCTGAAGCTTTCTTT.

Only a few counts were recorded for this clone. CDR3 sequence (DNA): TGTGCCAGCAGTCCCGGACAGGGGGCGAGGAGTCGTACAGATACGCAGTATTTT. Amino acid sequence: CASSPGQGARSRTDTQYF. The chain links TRBV11-3 to TRBJ2-3, with 11 bases fitting TRBD1. Germline values: CDR1 SGHNT, CDR2 YENEEA. Germline trimming cut 6 bases from V and 3 bases from J; bases unmatched to any gene: 14. CDR3 length equals 18 residues.